The 22 T cell receptor beta chains below were found in one sample sequenced in a study of cytomegalovirus exposure and HLA in healthy donors. The PCR was carried out with 60 Vbeta primers and 13 Jbeta primers. Using immunoSEQ multiplex PCR, the repertoire was profiled, and TCRdb retains in-frame clones only, with some absent. The sample carries some 120,000 clones, 75% to 85% recorded once. Sequenced: PBMCs. Every receptor here comes from a young man in good health and CMV-seronegative.

V gene TRBV6-1 combines with J gene TRBJ2-7, with D possibly matching TRBD1 (6 bases). This CDR3 spans 13 amino acids. In germline, CDR1 is MNHNS, CDR2 SASEGT. Trimming pared 6 bases from V and 7 bases from J, leaving 16 bases between. This CDR3 reads CASRERTAYEQYV. The DNA for the CDR3 is TGTGCCAGCAGGGAAAGGACAGCATATGAGCAGTACGTC.

In this sample, this clone turned up once. The chain uses TRBV11-2 and TRBJ2-3; 9 nucleotides line up with TRBD2. This CDR3 contains 15 residues. From germline, CDR1 is SGHAT and CDR2 FQNNGV. V dropped 5 bases and J dropped 5; count of bases not matched to a gene: 8. CDR3 sequence: CASSPHQAGGDTQYF. For the CDR3, the DNA is TGTGCCAGCAGCCCCCATCAAGCGGGGGGAGATACGCAGTATTTT.

A few counts support this clone. The chain joins TRBV10-3 to TRBJ1-5; D is uncertain. The germline V gene has CDR1 ENHRY and CDR2 SYGVKD. The V end was cut by 5 bases, the J end by 2 bases, with 10 bases between. CDR3 length: 14 residues. The CDR3, as DNA: TGTGCCATCAGTCCCTCGGCGGGCAATCAGCCCCAGCATTTT. Translated, it gives CAISPSAGNQPQHF.

The chain carries TRBV19 and TRBJ1-5, with 8 bases matching TRBD1. Germline CDR1 LNHDA, CDR2 SQIVND (reference sequence). This CDR3 is 14 amino acids long. V trimming: 7 bases; J trimming: 3 bases; junction bases outside the gene matches: 5. The chain's CDR3 is CASTTTGVNQPQHF. Here the CDR3 DNA reads TGTGCCAGTACCACGACAGGGGTCAATCAGCCCCAGCATTTT.

The chain links TRBV7-8 to TRBJ2-2; tentative D call: TRBD1 (7 bases). V dropped 4 bases and J dropped 4 bases, with 13 bases sitting between them. The CDR3 is 15 residues long. Germline-derived CDR1 and CDR2 are SGHVS and FQNEAQ. The CDR3, as DNA: TGTGCCAGCAGCTGGGGGGCAGGGGGCACCGGGGAGCTGTTTTTT. This encodes CASSWGAGGTGELFF.

The chain joins TRBV9 to TRBJ2-7; TRBD2 is a possible D gene (6 bases). V dropped 0 bases and J dropped 0 bases, with 7 bases sitting between them. This CDR3 has 14 amino acids. The V gene's germline CDR1 is SGDLS and CDR2 YYNGEE. Written as DNA, the CDR3 is TGTGCCAGCAGCGTAGGGGGGGTCTCCTACGAGCAGTACTTC. Protein sequence: CASSVGGVSYEQYF.

The chain carries TRBV5-1 and TRBJ1-3, with D possibly matching TRBD1 (5 bases). Germline CDR1 and CDR2: SGHRS and YFSETQ. The CDR3 is 16 amino acids. Deletions cut 5 bases from V and 0 bases from J, with 15 bases between. This CDR3 is CASRRRQPLSGNTIYF. The CDR3, as DNA: TGCGCCAGCAGGCGGCGACAGCCACTCTCTGGAAACACCATATATTTT.

This chain joins TRBV28 and TRBJ2-7, with 9 bases that match TRBD2. CDR1 MDHEN and CDR2 SYDVKM come from the germline V gene. Trimming took 2 bases from V and 2 from J; bases not matched to a gene: 1. CDR3 length equals 14 residues. CDR3 in amino acids: CASSLERGAYEQYF. The CDR3 coding sequence is TGTGCCAGCAGTTTAGAGCGGGGGGCCTACGAGCAGTACTTC.

DNA for the CDR3: TGTGCCAGCAGCGTAGGACTAGAGACTCGCACAGATACGCAGTATTTT. This encodes CASSVGLETRTDTQYF. The genes are TRBV9 and TRBJ2-3; D is possibly TRBD2 (6 bases). Germline CDR1 SGDLS, CDR2 YYNGEE. There are 16 residues in the CDR3. The germline V and J ends were trimmed by 0 bases and 1 base, with 12 bases remaining between them.

The chain recombines TRBV4-2 with TRBJ2-2; D gene uncertain. The V gene's germline CDR1 is LGHNA and CDR2 YNFKEQ. Trimming took off 3 bases at V and 4 bases at J, with 18 bases between the two ends. This CDR3 comprises 17 residues. The CDR3 DNA is TGTGCCAGCAGCCAGGTCACCCCCGGAGCGAGCACCGGGGAGCTGTTTTTT. It is translated as CASSQVTPGASTGELFF.

The J gene is TRBJ2-1, the V gene TRBV18; 11 positions agree with TRBD2. CDR1 is KGHSH, CDR2 LQKENI, per germline. The CDR3 extends over 19 amino acids. Unmatched junction bases numbered 22, after V lost 3 bases and J lost 12 bases. The CDR3 here is CASSPRTGSRTSGPLWQFF. CDR3 in DNA: TGTGCCAGCTCACCGCGGACAGGGTCACGGACTAGCGGGCCACTATGGCAGTTCTTC.

The DNA for the CDR3 is TGCGCCAGCAGTCAAGTCAACCGGACTCTAGGCACAGATACGCAGTATTTT. It codes for CASSQVNRTLGTDTQYF. The chain employs TRBV23-1 and TRBJ2-3; D possibly corresponds to TRBD2 (5 bases). TRBV23-1 is an ORF; its function is uncertain. The CDR3 totals 17 residues. Trimming removed 2 bases at V and 1 base at J, with 16 bases between.

This chain uses TRBV5-5 with TRBJ2-1; 8 bases fit TRBD2. The CDR3 runs 16 residues. Germline CDR1 SGHKS, CDR2 YYEKEE (reference sequence). J gave up 2 bases and V 0 bases, and 4 bases lay outside the gene matches. This CDR3 reads CASSLVASGPYNEQFF. In DNA, the CDR3 is TGTGCCAGCAGCTTGGTGGCTAGCGGGCCCTACAATGAGCAGTTCTTC.

The genes are TRBV11-2 and TRBJ2-1; possibly TRBD2 for D (5 bases). Germline CDR1 and CDR2: SGHAT and FQNNGV. V was cut by 2 bases and J by 1 base, with 9 bases left in between. The CDR3 is 15 residues long. DNA for the CDR3: TGTGCCAGCAGCTTAACAGCGGCGTCCTACAATGAGCAGTTCTTC. Protein product: CASSLTAASYNEQFF. Variable domain in full (rest from reference TRBV11-2 and TRBJ2-1): EAGVAQSPRYKIIEKRQSVAFWCNPISGHATLYWYQQILGQGPKLLIQFQNNGVVDDSQLPKDRFSAERLKGVDSTLKIQPAKLEDSAVYLCASSLTAASYNEQFFGPGTRLTVL.

The chain combines TRBV28 with TRBJ2-7; 8 bases are a match to TRBD1. The CDR3 spans 14 residues. Germline CDR1 MDHEN, CDR2 SYDVKM. Losses at the gene ends were 4 bases for V and 0 bases for J; bases not matched to a gene: 2. Here the CDR3 DNA reads TGTGCCAGCAGTTCTACAGGGGGCTCCTACGAGCAGTACTTC. Translated: CASSSTGGSYEQYF.

This clone was observed a handful of times. This chain uses TRBV4-1 with TRBJ2-1; the match to TRBD2 covers 14 bases. V shed 4 bases, J shed 4 bases, and the junction held 9 bases outside the gene matches. The CDR3 sequence is 18 residues long. Germline V CDR1 and CDR2: MGHRA, YSYEKL. DNA for the CDR3: TGCGCCAGCAGCCTCACCGCCGGGACTAGCGGGGGATACAATGAGCAGTTCTTC. It codes for CASSLTAGTSGGYNEQFF.

The chain employs TRBV27 and TRBJ2-7; TRBD1 matches at 9 bases. Unmatched junction bases numbered 7, after V lost 4 bases and J lost 0 bases. The CDR3 totals 16 residues. Germline V gene lookup returns CDR1 MNHEY and CDR2 SMNVEV (reference sequence). The CDR3 sequence: CASSSRGQGLSYEQYF. CDR3 DNA: TGTGCCAGCAGTTCCCGGGGACAGGGCCTCTCCTACGAGCAGTACTTC.

The genes are TRBV4-2 and TRBJ2-3, with 10 bases identical to TRBD2. The germline CDR1 and CDR2 sequences are LGHNA and YNFKEQ. V was clipped by 0 bases and J by 4 bases; unmatched bases: 4. The CDR3 contains 16 residues. This CDR3 reads CASSQESSGRSDTQYF. The CDR3 nucleotides are TGTGCCAGCAGCCAAGAGTCTAGCGGGAGATCAGATACGCAGTATTTT.

The rearrangement links TRBV27 to TRBJ2-3; a possible D gene is TRBD1 (5 bases). This CDR3 is built from 16 residues. With 6 bases removed from V and 2 bases from J, the gap between germline ends came to 18 bases. Germline CDR1 and CDR2: MNHEY and SMNVEV (reference sequence). As DNA, the CDR3 is TGTGCCAGCAGGATATTCGGCCAGGGATACACAGATACGCAGTATTTT. Amino acid sequence: CASRIFGQGYTDTQYF.

The gene calls are TRBV27 and TRBJ1-1; tentatively, D is TRBD1 (5 bases). Looked up from germline, CDR1 is MNHEY and CDR2 is SMNVEV (reference sequence). V was pared by 3 bases and J by 0 bases, with 8 bases between. The CDR3 spans 14 residues. CDR3 protein: CASSFRGMNTEAFF. As DNA, the CDR3 is TGTGCCAGCAGTTTCCGGGGGATGAACACTGAAGCTTTCTTT.

The chain uses TRBV30 and TRBJ2-2; tentatively, D is TRBD1 (6 bases). The CDR3 consists of 14 residues. V lost 3 bases, J lost 1 base, and 9 bases lay in between. Germline V CDR1 and CDR2: GTSNPN, SVGIG (reference sequence). Written as DNA, the CDR3 is TGTGCCTGGAGGAAACAGGGGAACACCGGGGAGCTGTTTTTT. Protein: CAWRKQGNTGELFF.

This chain links TRBV30 with TRBJ2-7; a possible D gene is TRBD1 (5 bases). The V gene's germline CDR1 is GTSNPN and CDR2 SVGIG (reference sequence). V shed 3 bases and J shed 5 bases, with 11 bases lying between them. This CDR3 spans 12 amino acids. The CDR3 loop is CAWRFSGNEQYF. The CDR3 bases are TGTGCCTGGAGGTTTTCAGGGAACGAGCAGTACTTC.